This TCR beta chain derives from a study of shared clonotypes between healthy human individuals. Every contributor of samples was a Caucasian grown-up residing in Nashville, Tennessee. Under the authors' procedure: From ImmunoSEQ came sequences covering only the junction and carrying no quality scores, so filtering differed. Data came from immunoSEQ multiplex PCR; TCRdb stores just in-frame clones and leaves some out. V, J and clone size are taken as reported in that table, and D and trimming were inferred from the DNA itself. The sample holds some 2,400,000 clones; 95% are singletons and the top ten take around 0.13%. Overall study results and limits: Across subsets, estimated richness was generally greater for naive than for memory populations. Clonotype sharing among donors likely depends on sequencing depth.

The CDR3 is 14 residues long. Germline values: CDR1 KGHSH, CDR2 LQKENI. Trimming removed 1 base at V and 9 bases at J, with 13 bases between. Points on this clone: As yet, its antigen is unknown.

Sequenced input: naive CD4+ T cells sorted from blood. This sample's subset: CD45RA+ positively selected. This receptor was identified in a man between 18 and 29 years old in good health. The V and J genes are TRBV18 and TRBJ2-1; TRBD1 or TRBD2 may be the D gene (5 bases each). The CDR3 region has the DNA TGTGCCAGCTCACCACAGGGACCGCTAGCTGAGCAGTTCTTC. Protein product: CASSPQGPLAEQFF.